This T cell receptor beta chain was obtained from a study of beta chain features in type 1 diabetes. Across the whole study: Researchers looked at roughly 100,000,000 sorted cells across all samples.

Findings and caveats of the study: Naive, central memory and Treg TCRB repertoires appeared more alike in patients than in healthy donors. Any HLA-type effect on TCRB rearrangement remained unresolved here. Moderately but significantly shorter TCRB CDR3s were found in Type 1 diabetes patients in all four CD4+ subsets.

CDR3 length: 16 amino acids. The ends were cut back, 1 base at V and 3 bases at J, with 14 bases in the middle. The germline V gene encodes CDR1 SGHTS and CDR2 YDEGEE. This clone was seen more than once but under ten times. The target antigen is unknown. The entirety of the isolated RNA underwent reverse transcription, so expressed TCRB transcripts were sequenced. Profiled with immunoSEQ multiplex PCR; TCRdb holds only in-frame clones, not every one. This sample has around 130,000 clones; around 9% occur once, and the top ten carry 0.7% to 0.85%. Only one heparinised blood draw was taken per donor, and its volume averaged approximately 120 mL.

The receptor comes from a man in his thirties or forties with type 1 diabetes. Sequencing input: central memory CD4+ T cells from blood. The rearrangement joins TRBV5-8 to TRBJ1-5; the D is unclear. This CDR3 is CASSLWSVSYNQPQHF. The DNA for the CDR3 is TGTGCCAGCAGCTTGTGGTCGGTTAGTTACAATCAGCCCCAGCATTTT.